This T cell receptor beta chain was captured in a study of monozygotic twins with inflammatory bowel disease. Germline V lookup: CDR1 LGHDT, CDR2 YNNKEL (reference sequence). This CDR3 has 16 amino acids. One entry per CDR3 protein, without DNA, is what TCRdb gives after re-calling the 5' RACE reads. This table lists about 210,000 distinct CDR3 sequences. The material sequenced was blood. The TCR was taken from a human donor with ulcerative colitis or Crohn's disease, or a healthy co-twin of an affected twin (not recorded which). The chain joins TRBV3-1 to TRBJ2-7; the D call from TCRdb, TRBD1, cannot be confirmed without DNA. Here the CDR3 reads CASSAHGTPQAYEQYF.